These T cell receptor beta chains were read from a single sample in a study of T cells after somatic rescue of genetic block. Sequencing used immunoSEQ multiplex PCR; TCRdb keeps in-frame clones, though not all of them. The table records 80,000 to 90,000 clones, 85% to 90% of them present only once. The sequenced sample was peripheral blood mononuclear cells (PBMCs). These receptors came from a woman younger than 30. The CDR3 runs from the conserved cysteine through the conserved F or W. A D gene is named only where the DNA matches it firmly. A clone size is listed for some rows: how often the clone was seen (once, few, many), or a class if it is expanded.

CDR3 length	D gene	J gene	clone size	V gene	CDR3 protein	CDR3 DNA
13	NA	TRBJ1-5	NA	TRBV28	CASTTYQWWPQHF	TGTGCCAGCACCACCTACCAGTGGTGGCCCCAGCATTTT
14	NA	TRBJ2-2	NA	TRBV6-5	CASSYWASTGELFF	TGTGCCAGCAGTTACTGGGCCTCCACCGGGGAGCTGTTTTTT
15	NA	TRBJ1-2	NA	TRBV27	CASSPAMSGSGGYTF	TGTGCCAGCAGTCCCGCGATGTCGGGGTCCGGTGGCTACACCTTC
16	TRBD1	TRBJ2-2	NA	TRBV7-9	CASSSDRGDGTGELFF	TGTGCCAGCAGCAGTGACAGGGGAGACGGCACCGGGGAGCTGTTTTTT
15	NA	TRBJ1-6	once	TRBV19	CASSIQVSVNSPLHF	TGTGCCAGTAGTATTCAGGTCAGCGTAAATTCACCCCTCCACTTT
12	NA	TRBJ1-4	NA	TRBV27	CASSSPHEKLFF	TGTGCCAGCAGTTCCCCCCACGAAAAACTGTTTTTT
15	TRBD2	TRBJ2-5	NA	TRBV7-3	CASSPGTSGRETQYF	TGTGCCAGCAGCCCCGGGACTAGCGGGAGGGAGACCCAGTACTTC
14	NA	TRBJ1-1	few	TRBV14	CASSQVFGGTEAFF	TGTGCCAGCAGCCAAGTCTTTGGCGGAACTGAAGCTTTCTTT
14	NA	TRBJ2-5	NA	TRBV5-6	CASSPPTLGETQYF	TGTGCCAGCAGCCCGCCGACGCTTGGAGAGACCCAGTACTTC
16	NA	TRBJ2-5	NA	TRBV7-8	CASSPRGAPVLETQYF	TGTGCCAGCAGCCCTCGGGGCGCTCCCGTACTAGAGACCCAGTACTTC
16	TRBD2	TRBJ2-3	NA	TRBV7-2	CASSGIGGRTADTQYF	TGTGCCAGCAGCGGGATTGGCGGGAGAACCGCAGATACGCAGTATTTT
13	TRBD1	TRBJ1-2	NA	TRBV28	CASRPTGENGYTF	TGTGCCAGCAGGCCCACAGGGGAGAATGGCTACACCTTC
15	TRBD1	TRBJ1-1	NA	TRBV18	CASSRTGGYYTEAFF	TGTGCCAGCTCACGGACAGGGGGTTATTACACTGAAGCTTTCTTT
15	NA	TRBJ1-1	NA	TRBV12-5	CASGLVRAQNTEAFF	TGTGCTAGTGGTTTGGTAAGGGCCCAAAACACTGAAGCTTTCTTT
15	TRBD1	TRBJ2-7	NA	TRBV6-1	CASRKDRGDSYEQYF	TGTGCCAGCAGAAAGGACAGGGGCGACTCCTACGAGCAGTACTTC
16	TRBD2	TRBJ2-3	NA	TRBV7-8	CASSFSASGITDTQYF	TGTGCCAGCTCCTTTTCCGCTAGCGGGATCACAGATACGCAGTATTTT
16	TRBD1	TRBJ1-2	NA	TRBV28	CASSPVGTGIPYGYTF	TGTGCCAGCAGCCCGGTTGGGACAGGGATCCCCTATGGCTACACCTTC
15	NA	TRBJ2-2	NA	TRBV7-8	CASSLLASLTGELFF	TGTGCCAGCAGCTTATTGGCTAGCTTAACCGGGGAGCTGTTTTTT
13	NA	TRBJ1-1	NA	TRBV11-3	CASTPSGNTEAFF	TGTGCCAGCACCCCGTCGGGGAACACTGAAGCTTTCTTT
15	TRBD2	TRBJ2-4	NA	TRBV28	CASSLPLGRGNIQYF	TGTGCCAGCAGTTTACCCCTAGGGAGGGGAAACATTCAGTACTTC
12	NA	TRBJ2-7	NA	TRBV2	CASSEAGYEQYF	TGTGCCAGCAGTGAAGCGGGATACGAGCAGTACTTC
17	TRBD2	TRBJ2-7	NA	TRBV27	CASSPASGRSPFAEQYF	TGTGCCAGCAGTCCGGCTAGCGGGAGGAGTCCCTTCGCCGAGCAGTACTTC
17	NA	TRBJ1-5	NA	TRBV27	CASSLGPRGMGNQPQHF	TGTGCCAGCAGTTTAGGACCGCGAGGGATGGGCAATCAGCCCCAGCATTTT
13	TRBD2	TRBJ2-1	NA	TRBV15	CATSRDRAGDQFF	TGTGCCACCAGCAGAGATAGAGCGGGAGACCAGTTCTTC
16	NA	TRBJ2-1	NA	TRBV25-1	CASSPDSAHSYNEQFF	TGTGCCAGCAGTCCAGATTCAGCGCACTCCTACAATGAGCAGTTCTTC
16	NA	TRBJ2-4	NA	TRBV28	CASSLRRGRAKNIQYF	TGTGCCAGCAGCCTAAGGCGGGGGCGAGCCAAAAACATTCAGTACTTC
20	NA	TRBJ2-1	few	TRBV14	CASSQGGRPRWSGPYNEQFF	TGTGCCAGCAGCCAAGGTGGCAGGCCCAGGTGGAGCGGCCCATACAATGAGCAGTTCTTC
15	TRBD2	TRBJ2-5	NA	TRBV11-2	CASSLLSAGGETQYF	TGTGCCAGCAGCTTACTCTCTGCGGGGGGGGAGACCCAGTACTTC
17	TRBD1	TRBJ1-4	NA	TRBV5-1	CASSAGTGVLTNEKLFF	TGCGCCAGCAGCGCCGGGACAGGGGTACTCACTAATGAAAAACTGTTTTTT
14	TRBD2	TRBJ2-2	NA	TRBV7-3	CASSFQREAGELFF	TGTGCCAGCAGCTTTCAGCGGGAGGCCGGGGAGCTGTTTTTT
17	NA	TRBJ1-2	NA	TRBV7-9	CASSSRIVPNHLYGYTF	TGTGCCAGCAGCTCGCGAATTGTGCCGAACCACCTCTATGGCTACACCTTC
20	TRBD2	TRBJ2-1	NA	TRBV7-3	CASSLTRTSGRAKDRNEQFF	TGTGCCAGCAGCTTAACCAGGACTAGCGGGAGGGCTAAAGATCGGAATGAGCAGTTCTTC
12	NA	TRBJ1-5	NA	TRBV28	CASINPGQPQHF	TGTGCCAGCATAAATCCCGGCCAGCCCCAGCATTTT
16	NA	TRBJ1-1	NA	TRBV6-4	CASSDSGGKGNTEAFF	TGTGCCAGCAGTGACTCGGGGGGGAAGGGGAACACTGAAGCTTTCTTT
21	TRBD1	TRBJ2-6	NA	TRBV7-8	CASSTYPGQGAGQAGANVLTF	TGTGCCAGCAGCACATACCCGGGACAGGGGGCAGGGCAAGCTGGGGCCAACGTCCTGACTTTC
13	NA	TRBJ1-1	NA	TRBV6-5	CASSSPGGTEAFF	TGTGCCAGCAGCTCTCCTGGTGGCACTGAAGCTTTCTTT
14	TRBD2	TRBJ2-7	NA	TRBV6-4	CASSRTSGDTQQYF	TGTGCCAGCAGCAGGACTAGCGGGGATACTCAGCAGTACTTC
17	TRBD1	TRBJ2-1	NA	TRBV28	CASSLKFGTGAYNEQFF	TGTGCCAGCAGTTTAAAGTTCGGGACAGGGGCCTACAATGAGCAGTTCTTC
15	NA	TRBJ1-2	NA	TRBV28	CASRLRGPANYGYTF	TGTGCCAGCAGACTTAGAGGACCAGCTAACTATGGCTACACCTTC
16	TRBD1	TRBJ2-5	NA	TRBV9	CASSVTNRGYGETQYF	TGTGCCAGCAGCGTAACGAACAGGGGTTATGGAGAGACCCAGTACTTC
14	NA	TRBJ2-7	NA	TRBV6-1	CASETARASYEQYF	TGTGCCAGCGAAACCGCTAGGGCCTCCTACGAGCAGTACTTC
15	NA	TRBJ2-7	NA	TRBV5-6	CASSLSLVGGYEQYF	TGTGCCAGCAGCTTGAGCTTGGTGGGGGGCTACGAGCAGTACTTC
17	TRBD1	TRBJ1-2	NA	TRBV5-6	CASAWGTVRRQNYGYTF	TGTGCCAGCGCTTGGGGGACAGTCCGACGGCAGAACTATGGCTACACCTTC
14	NA	TRBJ2-3	once	TRBV11-2	CASSLSENEDTQYF	TGTGCCAGCAGCTTATCAGAGAACGAAGATACGCAGTATTTT